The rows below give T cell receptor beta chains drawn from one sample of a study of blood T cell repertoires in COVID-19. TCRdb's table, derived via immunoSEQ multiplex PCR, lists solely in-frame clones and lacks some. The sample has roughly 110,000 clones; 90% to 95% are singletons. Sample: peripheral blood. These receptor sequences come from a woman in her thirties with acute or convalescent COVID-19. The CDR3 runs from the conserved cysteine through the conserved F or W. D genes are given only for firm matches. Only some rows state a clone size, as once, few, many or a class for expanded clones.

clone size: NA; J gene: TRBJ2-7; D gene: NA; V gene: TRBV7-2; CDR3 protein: CASSLVPSLGAYEQYF; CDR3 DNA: TGTGCCAGCAGCTTAGTTCCGTCTCTCGGGGCCTACGAGCAGTACTTC
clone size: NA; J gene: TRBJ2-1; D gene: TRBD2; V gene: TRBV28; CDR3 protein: CASSSGLAGPNEQFF; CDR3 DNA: TGTGCCAGCAGCTCGGGACTAGCGGGACCCAATGAGCAGTTCTTC
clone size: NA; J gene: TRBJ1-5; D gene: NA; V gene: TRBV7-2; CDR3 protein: CASSLSVSQQPQHF; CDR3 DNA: TGTGCCAGCAGCTTAAGCGTTTCTCAGCAGCCCCAGCATTTT
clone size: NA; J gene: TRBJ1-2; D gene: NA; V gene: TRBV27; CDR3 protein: CASSLSPGGFVYGYTF; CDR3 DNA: TGTGCCAGCAGTTTATCTCCCGGGGGGTTCGTCTATGGCTACACCTTC
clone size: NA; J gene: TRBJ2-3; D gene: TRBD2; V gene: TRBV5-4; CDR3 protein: CASSWTSGGETDTQYF; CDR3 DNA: TGTGCCAGCAGCTGGACTAGCGGAGGGGAGACAGATACGCAGTATTTT
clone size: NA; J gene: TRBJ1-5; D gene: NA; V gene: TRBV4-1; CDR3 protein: CASSQVRGDQPQHF; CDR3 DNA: TGCGCCAGCAGCCAAGTGCGGGGGGATCAGCCCCAGCATTTT
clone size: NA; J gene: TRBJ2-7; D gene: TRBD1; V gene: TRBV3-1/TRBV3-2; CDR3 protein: CASSQLPGQGHNEQYF; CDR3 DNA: TGTGCCAGCAGCCAGTTACCGGGACAGGGTCACAACGAGCAGTACTTC
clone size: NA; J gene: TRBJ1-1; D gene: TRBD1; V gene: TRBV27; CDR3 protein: CASRRTGGTEAFF; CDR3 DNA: TGTGCCAGCAGACGGACAGGGGGGACTGAAGCTTTCTTT
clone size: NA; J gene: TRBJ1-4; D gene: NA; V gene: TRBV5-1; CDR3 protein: CASSRGNLNEKLFF; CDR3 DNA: TGCGCCAGCAGCCGCGGGAATCTTAATGAAAAACTGTTTTTT
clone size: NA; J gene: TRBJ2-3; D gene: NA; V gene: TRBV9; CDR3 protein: CASSPRAGSPDTQYF; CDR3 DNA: TGTGCCAGCAGTCCTAGGGCGGGAAGTCCAGATACGCAGTATTTT
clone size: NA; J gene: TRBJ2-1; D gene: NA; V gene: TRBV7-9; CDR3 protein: CASSSLDSRGNEQFF; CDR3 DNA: TGTGCCAGCAGCTCCTTGGACAGCCGTGGAAATGAGCAGTTCTTC
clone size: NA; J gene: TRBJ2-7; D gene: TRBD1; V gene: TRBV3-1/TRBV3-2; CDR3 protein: CASSQDPGQGYEQYF; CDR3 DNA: TGTGCCAGCAGCCAAGACCCGGGACAGGGGTACGAGCAGTACTTC
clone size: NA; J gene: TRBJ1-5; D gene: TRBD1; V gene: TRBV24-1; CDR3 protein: CATSDFSRDSYNQPQHF; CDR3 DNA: TGTGCCACCAGTGATTTCTCCCGGGACAGCTACAATCAGCCCCAGCATTTT
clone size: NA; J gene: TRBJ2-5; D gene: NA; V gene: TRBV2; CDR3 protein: CASSASRGGETQYF; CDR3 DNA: TGTGCCAGCAGCGCCTCAAGGGGAGGAGAGACCCAGTACTTC
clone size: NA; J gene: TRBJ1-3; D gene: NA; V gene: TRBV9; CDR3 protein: CASSGRSSGNTIYF; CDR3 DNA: TGTGCCAGCAGCGGAAGAAGTAGTGGAAACACCATATATTTT
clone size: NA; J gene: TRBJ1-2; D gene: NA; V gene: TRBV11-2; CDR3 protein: CASSLEYRVVGYTF; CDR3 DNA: TGTGCCAGCAGCTTAGAGTACAGGGTGGTTGGCTACACCTTC
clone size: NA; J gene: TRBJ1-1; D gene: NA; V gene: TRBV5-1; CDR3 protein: CASSSTQGRGTEAFF; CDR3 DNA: TGCGCCAGCAGCTCCACACAGGGCCGAGGGACTGAAGCTTTCTTT
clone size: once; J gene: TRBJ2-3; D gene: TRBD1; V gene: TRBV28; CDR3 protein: CASSKHGTVLTDTQYF; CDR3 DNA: TGTGCCAGCAGTAAGCACGGGACAGTACTCACAGATACGCAGTATTTT
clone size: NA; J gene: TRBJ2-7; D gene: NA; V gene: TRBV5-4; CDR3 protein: CASSPVPGAYEQYF; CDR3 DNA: TGTGCCAGCAGCCCGGTCCCGGGGGCCTACGAGCAGTACTTC
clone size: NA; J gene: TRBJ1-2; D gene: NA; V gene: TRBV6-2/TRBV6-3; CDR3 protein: CASSYFLRGRGYGYTF; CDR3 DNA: TGTGCCAGCAGTTACTTCCTAAGGGGCCGCGGCTATGGCTACACCTTC
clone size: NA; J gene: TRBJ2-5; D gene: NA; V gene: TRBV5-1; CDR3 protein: CASSFPEQETQYF; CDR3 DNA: TGCGCCAGCAGCTTTCCAGAACAAGAGACCCAGTACTTC
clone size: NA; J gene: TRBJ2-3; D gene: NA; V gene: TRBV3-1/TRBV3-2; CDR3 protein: CASSHDRPYTDTQYF; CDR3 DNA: TGTGCCAGCAGCCACGACAGACCGTACACAGATACGCAGTATTTT
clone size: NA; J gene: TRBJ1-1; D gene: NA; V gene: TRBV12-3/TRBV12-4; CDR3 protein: CASGGPLNTEAFF; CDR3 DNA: TGTGCCAGCGGAGGACCGTTGAACACTGAAGCTTTCTTT
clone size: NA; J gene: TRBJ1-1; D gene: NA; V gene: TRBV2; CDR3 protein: CASSLRTANTEAFF; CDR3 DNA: TGTGCCAGCAGTCTACGGACAGCTAACACTGAAGCTTTCTTT
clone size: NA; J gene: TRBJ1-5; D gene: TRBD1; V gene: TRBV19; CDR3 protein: CASSIAVRDSYSNQPQHF; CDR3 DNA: TGTGCCAGTAGTATAGCAGTTAGGGACAGCTATAGCAATCAGCCCCAGCATTTT
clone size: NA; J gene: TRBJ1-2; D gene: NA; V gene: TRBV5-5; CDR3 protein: CASSLLDNGYTF; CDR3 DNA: TGTGCCAGCAGCCTTCTGGACAATGGCTACACCTTC
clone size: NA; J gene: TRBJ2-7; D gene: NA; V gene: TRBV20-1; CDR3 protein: CSAEKEEQYF; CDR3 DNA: TGCAGTGCTGAGAAAGAAGAGCAGTACTTC
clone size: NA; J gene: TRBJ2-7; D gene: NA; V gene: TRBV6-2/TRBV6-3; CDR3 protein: CASSYRRYEQYF; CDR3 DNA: TGTGCCAGCAGTTACCGTCGTTACGAGCAGTACTTC
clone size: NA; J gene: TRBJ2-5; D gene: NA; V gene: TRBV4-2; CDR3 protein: CASSQVGGARETQYF; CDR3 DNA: TGTGCCAGCAGCCAAGTTGGGGGGGCCAGGGAGACCCAGTACTTC
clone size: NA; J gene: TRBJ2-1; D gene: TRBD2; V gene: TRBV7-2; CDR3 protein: CASSSQAGGPPYNEQFF; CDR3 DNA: TGTGCCAGCAGCTCCCAAGCGGGAGGACCCCCCTACAATGAGCAGTTCTTC
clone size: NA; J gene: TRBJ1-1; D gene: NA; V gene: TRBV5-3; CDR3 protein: CARSFQDRLGQMMNTEAFF; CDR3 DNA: TGTGCCAGAAGCTTCCAAGACAGGCTAGGTCAAATGATGAACACTGAAGCTTTCTTT
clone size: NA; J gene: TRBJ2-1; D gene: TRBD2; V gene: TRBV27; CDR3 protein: CASSSDGAGPYNEQFF; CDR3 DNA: TGTGCCAGCAGTTCCGATGGAGCGGGGCCTTACAATGAGCAGTTCTTC
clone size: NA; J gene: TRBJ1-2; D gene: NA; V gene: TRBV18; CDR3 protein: CASSRRQLNYGYTF; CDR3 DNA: TGTGCCAGCTCACGGCGACAGCTTAACTATGGCTACACCTTC
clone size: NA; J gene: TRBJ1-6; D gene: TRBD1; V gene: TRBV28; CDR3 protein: CAISTGNDSPLHF; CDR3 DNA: TGTGCCATCTCGACAGGGAATGATTCACCCCTCCACTTT
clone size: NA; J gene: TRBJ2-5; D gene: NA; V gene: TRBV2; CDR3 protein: CASSFPGTKEETQYF; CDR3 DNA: TGTGCCAGCAGCTTCCCCGGGACAAAAGAAGAGACCCAGTACTTC
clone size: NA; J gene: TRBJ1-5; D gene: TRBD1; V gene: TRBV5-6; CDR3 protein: CASSLKGAGQPQHF; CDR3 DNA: TGTGCCAGCAGCTTAAAGGGGGCAGGGCAGCCCCAGCATTTT
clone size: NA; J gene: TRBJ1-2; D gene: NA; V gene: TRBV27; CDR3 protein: CASSFNPGFFPANYGYTF; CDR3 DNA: TGTGCCAGCAGTTTCAATCCAGGGTTCTTTCCGGCTAACTATGGCTACACCTTC
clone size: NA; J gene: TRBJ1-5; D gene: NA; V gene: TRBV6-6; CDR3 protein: CASSSGSPGNQPQHF; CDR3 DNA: TGTGCCAGCAGCTCGGGCTCCCCGGGGAATCAGCCCCAGCATTTT
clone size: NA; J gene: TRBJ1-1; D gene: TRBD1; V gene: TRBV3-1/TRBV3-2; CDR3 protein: CASSLGQGVTEAFF; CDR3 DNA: TGTGCCAGCAGCCTCGGACAGGGGGTCACTGAAGCTTTCTTT
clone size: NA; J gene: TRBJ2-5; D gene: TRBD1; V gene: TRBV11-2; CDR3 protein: CASRRDRGLETQYF; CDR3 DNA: TGTGCCAGCAGACGGGACAGGGGGTTGGAGACCCAGTACTTC
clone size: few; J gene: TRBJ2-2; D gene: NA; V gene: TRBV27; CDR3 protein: CASSLGAATGELFF; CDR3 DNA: TGTGCCAGCAGTTTGGGGGCGGCCACCGGGGAGCTGTTTTTT
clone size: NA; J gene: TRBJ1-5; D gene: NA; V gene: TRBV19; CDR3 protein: CASSIGGRSQPQHF; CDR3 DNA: TGTGCCAGTAGTATAGGAGGCAGAAGTCAGCCCCAGCATTTT
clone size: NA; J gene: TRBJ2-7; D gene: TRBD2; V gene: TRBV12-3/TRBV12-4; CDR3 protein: CASRPGLAYEQYF; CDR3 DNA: TGTGCCAGCAGGCCGGGACTAGCTTACGAGCAGTACTTC
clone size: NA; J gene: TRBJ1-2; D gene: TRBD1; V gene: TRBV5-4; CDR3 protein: CASRSGTDLNFYGYTF; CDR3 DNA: TGTGCCAGCAGGTCGGGGACAGACCTTAATTTCTATGGCTACACCTTC
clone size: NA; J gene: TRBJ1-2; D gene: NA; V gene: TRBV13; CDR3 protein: CASSLTTGKHGYTF; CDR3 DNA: TGTGCCAGCAGCTTAACCACAGGGAAACATGGCTACACCTTC
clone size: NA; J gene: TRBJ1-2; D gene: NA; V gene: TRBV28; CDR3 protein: CASNLRGPANHYGYTF; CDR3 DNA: TGTGCCAGCAACCTAAGGGGCCCGGCAAACCACTATGGCTACACCTTC
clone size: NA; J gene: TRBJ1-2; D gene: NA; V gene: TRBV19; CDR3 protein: CASSMGGDYGYTF; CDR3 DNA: TGTGCCAGTAGTATGGGGGGAGACTATGGCTACACCTTC
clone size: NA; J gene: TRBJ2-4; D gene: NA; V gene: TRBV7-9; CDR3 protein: CASSNLTGAKNIQYF; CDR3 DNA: TGTGCCAGCAGCAATCTTACGGGGGCCAAAAACATTCAGTACTTC